Here is one T cell receptor beta chain with its context. Germline V gene data show CDR1 as LGHNA and CDR2 as YNFKEQ. CDR3 length: 15 residues. V shed 8 bases, J shed 0 bases, and the junction held 7 bases outside the gene matches. This specimen belongs to a study of CDR3 diversity in severe acne. Using its own MiXCR run on the PCR reads, TCRdb lists one record per CDR3 protein. The sample has under 100,000 distinct CDR3 sequences, roughly half seen once. The sample comprised blood. V is TRBV4-2 and J is TRBJ2-7; 10 bases line up with TRBD1. This receptor was obtained from a male donor in good health, serving as a control. CDR3 sequence reads: CASGQGGQGSYEQYF. DNA for the CDR3: TGTGCCAGCGGACAGGGGGGACAGGGCTCCTACGAGCAGTACTTC.